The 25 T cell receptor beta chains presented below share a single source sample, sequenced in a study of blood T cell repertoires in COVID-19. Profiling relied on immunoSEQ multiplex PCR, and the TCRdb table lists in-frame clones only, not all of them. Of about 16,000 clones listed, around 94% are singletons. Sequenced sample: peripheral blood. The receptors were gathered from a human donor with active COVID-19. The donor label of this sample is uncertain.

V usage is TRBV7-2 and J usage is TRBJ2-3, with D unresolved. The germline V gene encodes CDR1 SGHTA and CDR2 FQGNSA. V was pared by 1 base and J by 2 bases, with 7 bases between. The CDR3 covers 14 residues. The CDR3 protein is CASSLGQYTDTQYF. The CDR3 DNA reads TGTGCCAGCAGCTTAGGGCAGTACACAGATACGCAGTATTTT.

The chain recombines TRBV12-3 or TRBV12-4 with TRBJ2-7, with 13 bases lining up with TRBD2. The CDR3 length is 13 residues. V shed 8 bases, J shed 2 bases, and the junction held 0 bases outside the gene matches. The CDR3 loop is CASGTSGAYEQYF. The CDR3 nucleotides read TGTGCCAGCGGGACTAGCGGGGCCTACGAGCAGTACTTC.

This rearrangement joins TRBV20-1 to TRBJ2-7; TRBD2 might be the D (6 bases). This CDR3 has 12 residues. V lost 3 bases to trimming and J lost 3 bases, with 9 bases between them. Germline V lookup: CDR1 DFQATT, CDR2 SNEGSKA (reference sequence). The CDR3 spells CSASWRDYEQYF. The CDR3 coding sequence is TGCAGTGCTAGTTGGCGGGACTACGAGCAGTACTTC.

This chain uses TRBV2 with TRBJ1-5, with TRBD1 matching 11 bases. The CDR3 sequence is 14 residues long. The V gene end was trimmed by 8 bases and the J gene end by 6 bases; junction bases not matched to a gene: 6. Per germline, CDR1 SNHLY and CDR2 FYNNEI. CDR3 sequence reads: CASAGTGGFQPQHF. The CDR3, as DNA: TGTGCCAGCGCCGGGACAGGGGGATTTCAGCCCCAGCATTTT.

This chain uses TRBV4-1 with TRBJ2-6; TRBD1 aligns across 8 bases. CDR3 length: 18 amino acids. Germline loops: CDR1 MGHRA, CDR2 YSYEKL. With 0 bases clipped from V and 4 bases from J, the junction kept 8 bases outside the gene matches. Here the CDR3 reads CASSQEDSGGKGANVLTF. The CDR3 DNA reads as TGCGCCAGCAGCCAAGAAGACTCAGGGGGCAAGGGGGCCAACGTCCTGACTTTC.

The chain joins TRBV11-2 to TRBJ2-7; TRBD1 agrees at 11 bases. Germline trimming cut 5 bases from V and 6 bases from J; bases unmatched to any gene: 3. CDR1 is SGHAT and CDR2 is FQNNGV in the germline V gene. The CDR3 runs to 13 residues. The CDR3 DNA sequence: TGTGCCAGCAGCACGGACAGGGGGCGCGAGCAGTACTTC. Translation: CASSTDRGREQYF.

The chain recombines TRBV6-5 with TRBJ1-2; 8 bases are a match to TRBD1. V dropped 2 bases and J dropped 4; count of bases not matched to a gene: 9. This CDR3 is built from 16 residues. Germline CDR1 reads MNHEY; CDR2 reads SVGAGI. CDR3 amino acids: CASSYTGQEAPYGYTF. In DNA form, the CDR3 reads TGTGCCAGCAGTTACACGGGACAGGAGGCCCCCTATGGCTACACCTTC.

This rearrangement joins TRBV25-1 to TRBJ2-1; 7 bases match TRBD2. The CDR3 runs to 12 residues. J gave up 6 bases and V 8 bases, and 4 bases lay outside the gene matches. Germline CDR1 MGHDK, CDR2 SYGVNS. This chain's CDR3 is CASGGSSNEQFF. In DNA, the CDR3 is TGTGCCAGCGGCGGGAGCTCCAATGAGCAGTTCTTC.

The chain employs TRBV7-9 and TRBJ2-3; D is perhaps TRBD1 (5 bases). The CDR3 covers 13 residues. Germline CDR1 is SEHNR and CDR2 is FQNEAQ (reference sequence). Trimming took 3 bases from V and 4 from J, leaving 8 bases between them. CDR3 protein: CASSFLGADTQYF. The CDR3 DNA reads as TGTGCCAGCAGCTTCCTAGGGGCAGATACGCAGTATTTT.

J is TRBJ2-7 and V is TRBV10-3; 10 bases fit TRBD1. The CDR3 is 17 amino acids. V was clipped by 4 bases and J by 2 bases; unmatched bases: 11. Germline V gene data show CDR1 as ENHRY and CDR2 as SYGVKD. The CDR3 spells CAISGPEDRGGTYEQYF. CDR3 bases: TGTGCCATCAGTGGACCTGAGGACAGGGGGGGCACCTACGAGCAGTACTTC.

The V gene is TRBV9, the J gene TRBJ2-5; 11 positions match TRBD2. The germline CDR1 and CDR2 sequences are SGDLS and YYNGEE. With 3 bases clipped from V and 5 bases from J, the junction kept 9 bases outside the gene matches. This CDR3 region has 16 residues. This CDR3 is CASSGTTSGITETQYF. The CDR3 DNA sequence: TGTGCCAGCAGCGGGACGACTAGCGGGATTACGGAGACCCAGTACTTC.

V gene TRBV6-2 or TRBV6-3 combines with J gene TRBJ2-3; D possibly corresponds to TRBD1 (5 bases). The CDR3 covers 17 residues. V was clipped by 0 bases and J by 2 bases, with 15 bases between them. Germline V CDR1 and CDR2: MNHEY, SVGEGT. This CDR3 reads CASSYSTRQYYTDTQYF. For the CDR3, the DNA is TGTGCCAGCAGTTACTCGACCAGACAGTATTACACAGATACGCAGTATTTT.

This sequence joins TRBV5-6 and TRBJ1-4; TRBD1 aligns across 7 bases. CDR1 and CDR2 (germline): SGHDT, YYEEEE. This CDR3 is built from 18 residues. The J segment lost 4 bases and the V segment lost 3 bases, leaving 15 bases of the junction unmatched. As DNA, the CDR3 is TGTGCCAGCAGCTCCAGCCAGGACAGGAGGGGATTTAATGAAAAACTGTTTTTT. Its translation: CASSSSQDRRGFNEKLFF. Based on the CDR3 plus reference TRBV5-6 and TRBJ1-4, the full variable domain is DAGVTQSPTHLIKTRGQQVTLRCSPKSGHDTVSWYQQALGQGPQFIFQYYEEEERQRGNFPDRFSGHQFPNYSSELNVNALLLGDSALYLCASSSSQDRRGFNEKLFFGSGTQLSVL.

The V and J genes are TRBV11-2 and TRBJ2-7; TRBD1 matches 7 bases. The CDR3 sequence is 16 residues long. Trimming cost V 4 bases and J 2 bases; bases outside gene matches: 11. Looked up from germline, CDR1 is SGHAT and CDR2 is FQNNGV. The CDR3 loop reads CASSWQGVGETYEQYF. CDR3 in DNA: TGTGCCAGCAGCTGGCAGGGGGTGGGGGAAACCTACGAGCAGTACTTC.

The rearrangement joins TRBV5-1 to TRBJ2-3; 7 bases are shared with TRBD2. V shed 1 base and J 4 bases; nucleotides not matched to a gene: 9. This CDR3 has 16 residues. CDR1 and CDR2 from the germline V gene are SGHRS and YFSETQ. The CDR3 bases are TGCGCCAGCAGCTTGATCCGGGGAGGGCTCGCAGATACGCAGTATTTT. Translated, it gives CASSLIRGGLADTQYF.

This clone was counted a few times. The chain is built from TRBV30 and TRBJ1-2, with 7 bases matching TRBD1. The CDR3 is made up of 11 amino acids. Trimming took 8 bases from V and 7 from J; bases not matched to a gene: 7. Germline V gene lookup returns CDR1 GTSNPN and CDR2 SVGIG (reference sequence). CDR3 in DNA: TGTGCCCGCCGACAGGGTATTGGCTACACCTTC. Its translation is CARRQGIGYTF.

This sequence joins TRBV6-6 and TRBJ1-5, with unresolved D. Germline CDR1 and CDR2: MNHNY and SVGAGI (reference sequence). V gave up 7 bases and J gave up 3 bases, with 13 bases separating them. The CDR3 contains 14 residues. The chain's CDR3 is CASTLSGPNQPQHF. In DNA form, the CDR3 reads TGTGCCAGCACTCTCTCCGGTCCCAATCAGCCCCAGCATTTT.

The CDR3 nucleotides read TGCAGTGCTAGTCCTCGACCGGGACAGGTCCCCTACGAGCAGTACTTC. Translating it yields CSASPRPGQVPYEQYF. The V and J genes are TRBV20-1 and TRBJ2-7; 8 positions match TRBD1. V was pared by 3 bases and J by 2 bases, with 12 bases of the junction left unmatched. Per the germline V gene, CDR1 is DFQATT and CDR2 is SNEGSKA (reference sequence). This CDR3 has 16 amino acids.

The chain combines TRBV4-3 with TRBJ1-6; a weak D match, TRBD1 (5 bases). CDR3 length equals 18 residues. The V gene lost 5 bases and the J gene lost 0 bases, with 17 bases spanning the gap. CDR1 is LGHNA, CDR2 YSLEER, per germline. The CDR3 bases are TGCGCCAGCAGCTCCTCGGGGGGAGGTAGCTCCTATAATTCACCCCTCCACTTT. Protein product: CASSSSGGGSSYNSPLHF.

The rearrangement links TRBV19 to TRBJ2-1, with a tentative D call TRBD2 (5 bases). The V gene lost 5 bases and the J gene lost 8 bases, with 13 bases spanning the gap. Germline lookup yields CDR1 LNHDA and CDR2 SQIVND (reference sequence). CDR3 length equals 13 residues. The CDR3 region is CASSLRGGDEQFF. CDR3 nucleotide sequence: TGTGCCAGTAGTCTGCGCGGAGGCGATGAGCAGTTCTTC.

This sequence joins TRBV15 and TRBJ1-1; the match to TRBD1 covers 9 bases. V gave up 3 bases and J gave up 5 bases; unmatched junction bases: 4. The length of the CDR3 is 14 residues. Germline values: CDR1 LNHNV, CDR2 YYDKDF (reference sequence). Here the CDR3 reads CATSRGQGWTEAFF. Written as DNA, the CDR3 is TGTGCCACCAGCAGGGGACAGGGCTGGACTGAAGCTTTCTTT.

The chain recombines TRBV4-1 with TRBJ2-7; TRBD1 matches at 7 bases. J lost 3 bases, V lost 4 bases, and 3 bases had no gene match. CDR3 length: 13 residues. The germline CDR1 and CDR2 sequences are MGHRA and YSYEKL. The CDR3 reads CASSRGQNYEQYF. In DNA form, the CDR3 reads TGCGCCAGCAGCCGGGGACAGAACTACGAGCAGTACTTC.

CDR3 bases: TGTGCCAGCAGTTACTCGACAGCTCCTGGAAACACCATATATTTT. Residues: CASSYSTAPGNTIYF. The J gene is TRBJ1-3, the V gene TRBV6-5; tentatively, D is TRBD1 (5 bases). Trimming took 0 bases from V and 2 from J, leaving 8 bases between them. Germline CDR1 reads MNHEY; CDR2 reads SVGAGI. The length of the CDR3 is 15 residues.

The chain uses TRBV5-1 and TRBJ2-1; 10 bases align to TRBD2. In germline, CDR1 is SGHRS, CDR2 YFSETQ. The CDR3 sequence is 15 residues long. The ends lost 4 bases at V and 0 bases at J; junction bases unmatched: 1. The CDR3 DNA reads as TGCGCCAGCAGCCCTAGCGGGAGCTCCTACAATGAGCAGTTCTTC. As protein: CASSPSGSSYNEQFF.

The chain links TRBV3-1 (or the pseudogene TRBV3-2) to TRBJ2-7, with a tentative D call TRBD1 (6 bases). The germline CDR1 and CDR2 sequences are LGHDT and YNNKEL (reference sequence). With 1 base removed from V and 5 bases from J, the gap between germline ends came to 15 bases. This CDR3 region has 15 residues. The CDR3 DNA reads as TGTGCCAGCAGCCAAGCTACAGGGTCTTGGGACGAGCAGTACTTC. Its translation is CASSQATGSWDEQYF.